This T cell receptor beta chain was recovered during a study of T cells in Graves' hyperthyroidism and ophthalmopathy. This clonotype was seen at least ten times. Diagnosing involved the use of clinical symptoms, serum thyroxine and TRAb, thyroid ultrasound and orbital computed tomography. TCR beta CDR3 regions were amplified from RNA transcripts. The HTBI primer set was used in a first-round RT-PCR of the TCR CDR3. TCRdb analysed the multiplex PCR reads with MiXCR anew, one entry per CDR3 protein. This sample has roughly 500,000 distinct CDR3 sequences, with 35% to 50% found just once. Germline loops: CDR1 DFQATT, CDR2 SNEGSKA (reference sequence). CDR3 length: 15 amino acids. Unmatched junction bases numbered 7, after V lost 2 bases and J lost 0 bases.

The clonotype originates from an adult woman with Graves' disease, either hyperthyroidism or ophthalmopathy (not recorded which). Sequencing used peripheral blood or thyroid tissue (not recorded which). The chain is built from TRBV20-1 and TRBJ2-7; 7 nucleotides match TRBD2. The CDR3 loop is CSARLLAVVSYEQYF. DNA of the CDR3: TGCAGTGCTAGACTTCTAGCGGTCGTCTCCTACGAGCAGTACTTC.